This T cell receptor (beta chain) was identified in a study of cytomegalovirus exposure and HLA in healthy donors. Libraries were prepared by immunoSEQ multiplex PCR; TCRdb keeps only in-frame clonotypes and omits some of them. In the table there are 130,000 or so clones, 89% of which are singletons. After removal of 6 bases from V and 0 bases from J, the junction contained 4 bases not matched to a gene. From germline, CDR1 is MNHEY and CDR2 SMNVEV (reference sequence). The CDR3 has 15 residues. The sequence was collected from a man aged 25-45 years in good health and CMV-seronegative. The rearrangement joins TRBV27 to TRBJ1-5, with 8 bases aligning to TRBD1. What was sequenced was PBMCs. The DNA of the CDR3 is TGTGCCAGCAGGCGGACAGGGTATAGCAATCAGCCCCAGCATTTT. It translates to CASRRTGYSNQPQHF.